This TCR beta chain came from a study of T-cell memory formation after mild COVID-19. Study background: TCR clusters were largely donor specific. Whole-study results and caveats: Clones contracting over day 15 to 85 were CD4/CD8 balanced, with later expanders leaning CD4+. CD4+ clones that contracted lay mainly in CM and EM; CD8+ ones lay in EMRA. Pre-infection memory already had some responding clones, implying cross-reactive memory joined.

As regards this clonotype: Its antigen is currently unknown.

TCRdb reprocessed the 5' RACE reads via MiXCR and lists one record per CDR3 protein. The repertoire holds under 300,000 distinct CDR3 sequences, 8.2% seen once, with roughly 22% in the top ten. Trimming took off 4 bases at V and 0 bases at J, with 13 bases between the two ends. The germline gives CDR1 LNHDA, CDR2 SQIVND (reference sequence). The CDR3 is 16 residues long. The specimen was PBMCs or a T cell subset sorted from them (not recorded which). The sequence came from a man aged 18 to 29 who had mild COVID-19 (a few samples of this study predate the infection). Cell type and time point are not known. The rearrangement joins TRBV19 to TRBJ1-5, with D perhaps TRBD1 (6 bases). CDR3 nucleotide sequence: TGTGCCAGTAGTAGGCCAGGGGATCGTAGCAATCAGCCCCAGCATTTT. It is translated as CASSRPGDRSNQPQHF.